A single sample gave rise to the 8 T cell receptor beta chains below, sequenced in a study of cytomegalovirus exposure and HLA in healthy donors. Sequencing was performed with immunoSEQ multiplex PCR; in TCRdb, only in-frame clones are kept and a portion is missing. Among approximately 180,000 clones listed, roughly 86% were seen once. The specimen sequenced was PBMCs. The receptors were gathered from a man between 18 and 29 years old in good health and CMV-seropositive.

This clone has just a few counts. The rearrangement links TRBV19 to TRBJ2-2; D is perhaps TRBD1 (6 bases). Trimming shortened V by 7 bases and J by 6 bases, and 12 bases separated the two germline ends. Per the germline V gene, CDR1 is LNHDA and CDR2 is SQIVND (reference sequence). CDR3 length equals 13 residues. The CDR3 coding sequence is TGTGCCAGTACCCTGGGGGCCGCCGGGGAGCTGTTTTTT. Translation: CASTLGAAGELFF.

V gene TRBV7-2 combines with J gene TRBJ2-7; TRBD2 matches 13 bases. Trimming removed 5 bases from V and 4 bases from J; junction bases left unmatched: 5. Germline-derived CDR1 and CDR2 are SGHTA and FQGNSA. CDR3 length: 15 residues. The CDR3 spells CASSVTSGRQYEQYF. As DNA, the CDR3 is TGTGCCAGCAGCGTGACTAGCGGGAGGCAATACGAGCAGTACTTC.

This clone has just a few counts. V is TRBV5-1 and J is TRBJ2-3, with 8 bases that match TRBD2. V lost 6 bases and J lost 3; bases outside the gene matches: 6. The germline CDR1 and CDR2 sequences are SGHRS and YFSETQ. The CDR3 is 14 residues long. The CDR3: CASIRGGSTDTQYF. The CDR3 region has the DNA TGCGCCAGCATTCGGGGGGGGTCTACAGATACGCAGTATTTT.

V is TRBV5-4 and J is TRBJ2-7, with D possibly matching TRBD1 (7 bases). There are 14 residues in the CDR3. Germline lookup yields CDR1 SGHNT and CDR2 YYREEE (reference sequence). The V end was cut by 4 bases, the J end by 2 bases, with 13 bases between. The DNA for the CDR3 is TGTGCCAGCAGCGCGGGACAGACACCCTACGAGCAGTACTTC. This translates into CASSAGQTPYEQYF.

J is TRBJ2-7 and V is TRBV7-2; 15 nucleotides line up with TRBD2. This CDR3 contains 16 residues. Germline-derived CDR1 and CDR2 are SGHTA and FQGNSA. After removal of 2 bases from V and 4 bases from J, the junction contained 3 bases not matched to a gene. The CDR3 here is CASSLSGTSGGYEQYF. CDR3 sequence (DNA): TGTGCCAGCAGCTTATCTGGGACTAGCGGGGGGTACGAGCAGTACTTC.

V gene TRBV20-1 combines with J gene TRBJ2-1; D remains unclear. Germline CDR1 is DFQATT and CDR2 is SNEGSKA (reference sequence). The V end lost 8 bases, the J end lost 10 bases, and 15 bases lay between the germline ends. CDR3 length: 11 residues. CDR3 residues: CSPRTGNEQFF. In DNA form, the CDR3 reads TGCAGTCCCCGAACGGGTAACGAGCAGTTCTTC.

The V and J genes are TRBV6-5 and TRBJ2-1, with TRBD2 matching 14 bases. Per germline, CDR1 MNHEY and CDR2 SVGAGI. Trimming cost V 6 bases and J 10 bases; bases outside gene matches: 8. This CDR3 region has 15 residues. The CDR3: CASSPGTSGRGEQFF. DNA of the CDR3: TGTGCCAGCAGCCCGGGGACTAGCGGGAGAGGCGAGCAGTTCTTC.

The chain employs TRBV7-9 and TRBJ1-4; D possibly corresponds to TRBD1 (5 bases). CDR3 size: 15 residues. Trimming removed 4 bases from V and 0 bases from J, with 9 bases in between. Germline CDR1 SEHNR, CDR2 FQNEAQ (reference sequence). The CDR3 nucleotides read TGTGCCAGCAGCTCAGACAGATCAACTAATGAAAAACTGTTTTTT. Residues: CASSSDRSTNEKLFF.